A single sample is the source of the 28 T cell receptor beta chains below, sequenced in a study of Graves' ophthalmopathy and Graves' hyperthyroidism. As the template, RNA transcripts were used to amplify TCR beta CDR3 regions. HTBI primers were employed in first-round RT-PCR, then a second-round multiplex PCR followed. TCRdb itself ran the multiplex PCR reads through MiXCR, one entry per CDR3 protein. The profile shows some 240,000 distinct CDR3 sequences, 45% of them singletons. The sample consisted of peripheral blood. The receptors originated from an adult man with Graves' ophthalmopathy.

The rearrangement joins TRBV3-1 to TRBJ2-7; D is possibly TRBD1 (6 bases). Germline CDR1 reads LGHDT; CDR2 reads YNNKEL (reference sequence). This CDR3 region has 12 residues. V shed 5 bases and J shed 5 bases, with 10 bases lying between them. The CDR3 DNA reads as TGTGCCAGCAGCAGGGACAAAAACGAGCAGTACTTC. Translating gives CASSRDKNEQYF.

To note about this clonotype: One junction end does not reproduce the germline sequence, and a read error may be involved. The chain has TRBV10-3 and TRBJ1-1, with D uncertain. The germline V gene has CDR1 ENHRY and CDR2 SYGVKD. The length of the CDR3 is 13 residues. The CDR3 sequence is CASSEVGNTEAFF. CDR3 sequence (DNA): TGTGCCAGCAGTGAAGTTGGGAACACTGAAGCTTTCTTT.

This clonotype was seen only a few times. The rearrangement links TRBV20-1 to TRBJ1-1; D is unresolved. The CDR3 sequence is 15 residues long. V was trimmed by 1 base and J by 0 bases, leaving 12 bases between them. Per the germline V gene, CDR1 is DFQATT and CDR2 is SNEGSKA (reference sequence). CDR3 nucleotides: TGCAGTGCTAGAGCAATGGGAGGAATGAACACTGAAGCTTTCTTT. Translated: CSARAMGGMNTEAFF.

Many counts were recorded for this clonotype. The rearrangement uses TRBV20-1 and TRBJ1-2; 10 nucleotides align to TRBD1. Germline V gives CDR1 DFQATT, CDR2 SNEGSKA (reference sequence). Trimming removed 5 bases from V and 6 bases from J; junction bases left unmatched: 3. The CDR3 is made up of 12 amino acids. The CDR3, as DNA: TGCAGTGCTGGGGGGACAGGGGATGGCTACACCTTC. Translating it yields CSAGGTGDGYTF.

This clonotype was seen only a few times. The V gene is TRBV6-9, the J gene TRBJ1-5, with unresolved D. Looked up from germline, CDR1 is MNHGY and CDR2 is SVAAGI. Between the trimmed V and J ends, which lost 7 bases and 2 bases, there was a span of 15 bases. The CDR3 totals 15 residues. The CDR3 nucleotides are TGTGCCAGCATCCGGTATGATTGGGGCAATCAGCCCCAGCATTTT. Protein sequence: CASIRYDWGNQPQHF.

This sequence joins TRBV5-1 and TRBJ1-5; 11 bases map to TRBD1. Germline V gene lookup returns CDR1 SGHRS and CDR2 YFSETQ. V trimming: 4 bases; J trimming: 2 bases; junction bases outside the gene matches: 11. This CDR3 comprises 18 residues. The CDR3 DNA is TGCGCCAGCAGCCCCGGGACAGGGGGTCGTGGAGGCAATCAGCCCCAGCATTTT. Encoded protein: CASSPGTGGRGGNQPQHF.

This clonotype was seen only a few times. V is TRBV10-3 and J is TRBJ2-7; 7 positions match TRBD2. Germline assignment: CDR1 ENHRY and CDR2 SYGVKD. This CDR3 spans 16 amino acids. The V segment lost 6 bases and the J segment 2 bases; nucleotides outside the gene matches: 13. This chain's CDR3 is CAISTPWRGTTYEQYF. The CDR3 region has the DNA TGTGCCATCAGCACACCCTGGCGGGGGACCACCTACGAGCAGTACTTC.

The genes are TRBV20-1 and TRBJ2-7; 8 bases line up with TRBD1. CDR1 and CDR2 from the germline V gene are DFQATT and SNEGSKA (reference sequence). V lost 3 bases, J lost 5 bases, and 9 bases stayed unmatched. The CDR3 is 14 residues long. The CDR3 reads CSARPGTGFHEQYF. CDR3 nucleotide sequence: TGCAGTGCTAGGCCGGGGACAGGCTTTCACGAGCAGTACTTC.

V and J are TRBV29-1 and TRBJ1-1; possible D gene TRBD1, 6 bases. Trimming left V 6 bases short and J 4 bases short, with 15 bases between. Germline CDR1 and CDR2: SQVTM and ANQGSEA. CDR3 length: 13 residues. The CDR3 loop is CSVAQGGGTEAFF. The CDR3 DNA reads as TGCAGCGTCGCACAGGGCGGGGGCACTGAAGCTTTCTTT.

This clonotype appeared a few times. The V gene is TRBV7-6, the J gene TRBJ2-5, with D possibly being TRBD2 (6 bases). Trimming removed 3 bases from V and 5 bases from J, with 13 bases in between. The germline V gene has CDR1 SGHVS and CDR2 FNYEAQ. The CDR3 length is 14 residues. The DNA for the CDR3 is TGTGCCAGCAGCTTCTTCTCGGGAGCGGAGACCCAGTACTTC. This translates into CASSFFSGAETQYF.

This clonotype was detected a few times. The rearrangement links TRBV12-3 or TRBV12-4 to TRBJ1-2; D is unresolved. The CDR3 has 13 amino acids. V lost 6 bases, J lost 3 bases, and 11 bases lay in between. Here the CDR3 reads CASRRPGDYGYTF. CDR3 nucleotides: TGTGCCAGCAGACGTCCCGGAGACTATGGCTACACCTTC.

The CDR3 nucleotides are TGTGCCAGTAGTATAGAGGACGAAGCGCCTTACTATGGCTACACCTTC. This translates into CASSIEDEAPYYGYTF. The chain links TRBV19 to TRBJ1-2; no clear D. Deletions cut 0 bases from V and 3 bases from J, with 14 bases between. Germline V gene data show CDR1 as LNHDA and CDR2 as SQIVND (reference sequence). This CDR3 has 16 residues.

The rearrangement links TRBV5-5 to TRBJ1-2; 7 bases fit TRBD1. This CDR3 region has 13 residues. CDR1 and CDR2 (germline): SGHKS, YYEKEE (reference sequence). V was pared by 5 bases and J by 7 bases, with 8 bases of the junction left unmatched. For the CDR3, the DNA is TGTGCCAGCAGGAGGAACCGGGACAGTGGCTACACCTTC. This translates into CASRRNRDSGYTF.

The CDR3 nucleotides are TGTGCCAGCACCGAGACAGGGAGCTATAATTCACCCCTCCACTTT. It encodes CASTETGSYNSPLHF. This chain links TRBV6-5 with TRBJ1-6, with 7 bases identical to TRBD1. J lost 3 bases, V lost 7 bases, and 6 bases had no gene match. The CDR3 spans 15 residues. The germline CDR1 and CDR2 sequences are MNHEY and SVGAGI.

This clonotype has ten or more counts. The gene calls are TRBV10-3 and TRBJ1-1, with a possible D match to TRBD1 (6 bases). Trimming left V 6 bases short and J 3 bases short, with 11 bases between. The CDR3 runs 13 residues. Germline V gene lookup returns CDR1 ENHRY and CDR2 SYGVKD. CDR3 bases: TGTGCCATCAGGGGAAGGGGGGACACTGAAGCTTTCTTT. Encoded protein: CAIRGRGDTEAFF.

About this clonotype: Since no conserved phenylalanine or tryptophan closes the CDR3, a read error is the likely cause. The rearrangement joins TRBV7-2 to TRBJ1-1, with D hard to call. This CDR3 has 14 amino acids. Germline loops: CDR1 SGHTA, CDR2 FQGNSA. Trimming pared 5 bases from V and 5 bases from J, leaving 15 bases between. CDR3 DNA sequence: TGTGCCAGCAGCCCACCCCGGAGGGAGACTGAAGCTTTCCTT. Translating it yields CASSPPRRETEAFL.

CDR3 protein: CASSTPLSGGETQYF. CDR3 coding DNA: TGTGCCAGCAGCACCCCTCTTAGCGGGGGAGAGACCCAGTACTTC. The chain employs TRBV7-2 and TRBJ2-7; TRBD2 matches 9 bases. The DNA end is a closer match to TRBJ2-5, so the J assignment may be wrong. The CDR3 is 15 residues long. CDR1 is SGHTA, CDR2 FQGNSA, per germline.

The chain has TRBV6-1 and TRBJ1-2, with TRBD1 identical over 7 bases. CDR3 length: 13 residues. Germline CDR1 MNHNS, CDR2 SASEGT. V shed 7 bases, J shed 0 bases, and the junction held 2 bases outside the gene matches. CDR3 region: CASTGTANYGYTF. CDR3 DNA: TGTGCCAGCACCGGGACAGCTAACTATGGCTACACCTTC.

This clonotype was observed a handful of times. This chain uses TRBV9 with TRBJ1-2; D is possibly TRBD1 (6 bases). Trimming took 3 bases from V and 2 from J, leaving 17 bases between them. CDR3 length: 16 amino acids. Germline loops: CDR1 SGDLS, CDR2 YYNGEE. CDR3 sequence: CASSGSTGRGNYGYTF. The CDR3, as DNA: TGTGCCAGCAGCGGATCAACAGGGCGGGGGAACTATGGCTACACCTTC.

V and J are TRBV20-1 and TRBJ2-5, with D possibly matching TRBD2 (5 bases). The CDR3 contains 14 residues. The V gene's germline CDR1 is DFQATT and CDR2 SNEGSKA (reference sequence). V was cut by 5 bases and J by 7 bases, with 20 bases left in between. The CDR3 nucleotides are TGCAGTGCTGACCCCCGGACTGGACGCGGGACCCAGTACTTC. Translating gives CSADPRTGRGTQYF.

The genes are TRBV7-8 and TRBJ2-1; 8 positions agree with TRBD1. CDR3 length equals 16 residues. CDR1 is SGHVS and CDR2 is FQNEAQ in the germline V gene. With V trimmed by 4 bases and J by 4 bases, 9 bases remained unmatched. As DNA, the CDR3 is TGTGCCAGCAGCTCCGACAGGGGTGGAACATACAATGAGCAGTTCTTC. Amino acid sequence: CASSSDRGGTYNEQFF. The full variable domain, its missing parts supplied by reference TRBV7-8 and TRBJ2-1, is GAGVSQSPRYKVAKRGQDVALRCDPISGHVSLFWYQQALGQGPEFLTYFQNEAQLDKSGLPSDRFFAERPEGSVSTLKIQRTQQEDSAVYLCASSSDRGGTYNEQFFGPGTRLTVL.

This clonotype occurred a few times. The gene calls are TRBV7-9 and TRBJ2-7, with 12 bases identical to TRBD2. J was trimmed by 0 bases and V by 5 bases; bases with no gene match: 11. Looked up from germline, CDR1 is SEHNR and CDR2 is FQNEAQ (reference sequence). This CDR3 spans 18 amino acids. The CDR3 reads CASSQTSGRISGSYEQYF. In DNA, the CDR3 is TGTGCCAGCAGCCAGACTAGCGGGAGAATTTCCGGCTCCTACGAGCAGTACTTC. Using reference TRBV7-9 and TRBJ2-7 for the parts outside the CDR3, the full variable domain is DTGVSQNPRHKITKRGQNVTFRCDPISEHNRLYWYRQTLGQGPEFLTYFQNEAQLEKSRLLSDRFSAERPKGSFSTLEIQRTEQGDSAMYLCASSQTSGRISGSYEQYFGPGTRLTVT.

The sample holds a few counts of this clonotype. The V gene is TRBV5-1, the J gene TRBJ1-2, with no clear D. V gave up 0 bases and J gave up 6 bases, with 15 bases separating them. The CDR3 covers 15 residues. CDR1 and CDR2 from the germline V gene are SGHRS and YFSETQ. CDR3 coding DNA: TGCGCCAGCAGCTTGGATCGCCCACGCAGCGATGGCTACACCTTC. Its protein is CASSLDRPRSDGYTF.

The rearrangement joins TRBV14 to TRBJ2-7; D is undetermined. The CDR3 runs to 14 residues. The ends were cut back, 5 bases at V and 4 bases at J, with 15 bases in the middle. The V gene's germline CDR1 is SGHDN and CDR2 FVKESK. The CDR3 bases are TGTGCCAGCAGCTTATCCCAGGTCATTTACGAGCAGTACTTC. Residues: CASSLSQVIYEQYF.

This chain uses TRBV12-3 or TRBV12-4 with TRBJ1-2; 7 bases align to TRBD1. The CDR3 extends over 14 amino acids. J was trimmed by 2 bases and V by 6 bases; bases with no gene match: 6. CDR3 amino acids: CASRLRDRNYGYTF. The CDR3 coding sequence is TGTGCCAGCAGGCTCCGGGACAGAAACTATGGCTACACCTTC.

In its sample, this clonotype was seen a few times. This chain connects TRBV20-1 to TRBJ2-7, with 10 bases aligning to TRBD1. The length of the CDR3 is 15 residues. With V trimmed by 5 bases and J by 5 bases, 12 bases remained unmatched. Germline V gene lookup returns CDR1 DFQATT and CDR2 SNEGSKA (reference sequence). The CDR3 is CSAVVTGQGTHEQYF. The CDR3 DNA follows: TGCAGTGCTGTGGTAACGGGACAGGGGACACACGAGCAGTACTTC.

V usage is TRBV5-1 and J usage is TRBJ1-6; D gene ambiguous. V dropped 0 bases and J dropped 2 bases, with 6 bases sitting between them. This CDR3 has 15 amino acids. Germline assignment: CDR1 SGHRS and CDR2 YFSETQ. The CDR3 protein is CASSLARPYNSPLHF. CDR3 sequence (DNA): TGCGCCAGCAGCTTGGCCAGACCCTATAATTCACCCCTCCACTTT.

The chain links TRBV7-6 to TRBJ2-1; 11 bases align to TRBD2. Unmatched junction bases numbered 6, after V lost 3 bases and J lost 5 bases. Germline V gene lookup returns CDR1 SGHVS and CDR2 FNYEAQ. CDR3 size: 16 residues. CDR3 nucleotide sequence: TGTGCCAGCAGCTTCTTAGGGACTAGCGGTGACAATGAGCAGTTCTTC. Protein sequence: CASSFLGTSGDNEQFF.